One and the same sample provided the 23 T cell receptor beta chains below, sequenced in a study of T cell responses to AZD1222 COVID-19 vaccine. Libraries were prepared by immunoSEQ multiplex PCR; TCRdb keeps only in-frame clonotypes and omits some of them. The sample shows about 120,000 clones, 80% to 95% of them seen only once. Sequenced here: peripheral blood, sampled on day 0 of AZD1222 vaccination. The receptor set was obtained from an adult in good health.

This clone has only one observation. V and J are TRBV5-1 and TRBJ2-1; 12 bases fit TRBD2. After removal of 0 bases from V and 2 bases from J, the junction contained 3 bases not matched to a gene. Germline V gene sequence: CDR1 SGHRS, CDR2 YFSETQ. The CDR3 has 17 residues. This CDR3 reads CASSLAPSGRAYNEQFF. The CDR3 bases are TGCGCCAGCAGCTTGGCTCCTAGCGGGAGGGCCTACAATGAGCAGTTCTTC.

The chain combines TRBV30 with TRBJ2-3, with 16 bases matching TRBD2. V shed 1 base, J shed 2 bases, and the junction held 9 bases outside the gene matches. The CDR3 contains 19 residues. The germline CDR1 and CDR2 sequences are GTSNPN and SVGIG (reference sequence). CDR3 nucleotides: TGTGCCTGGAGTGCGGGACTAGCGGGAGGGCGAAGAGCCACAGATACGCAGTATTTT. It is translated as CAWSAGLAGGRRATDTQYF.

This clone was seen only once. V and J are TRBV6-5 and TRBJ1-6; no clear D. The CDR3 is 13 amino acids. Trimming removed 5 bases from V and 10 bases from J, with 12 bases in between. Germline CDR1 is MNHEY and CDR2 is SVGAGI. The CDR3 DNA sequence: TGTGCCAGCAGTCCGCGGTTGGGGTCACCCCTCCACTTT. Protein product: CASSPRLGSPLHF.

The chain links TRBV7-2 to TRBJ2-3; D unresolved. Germline V gene lookup returns CDR1 SGHTA and CDR2 FQGNSA. The V gene lost 1 base and the J gene lost 0 bases, with 8 bases spanning the gap. The length of the CDR3 is 15 residues. CDR3 in DNA: TGTGCCAGCAGCTTAGTATTGGCGAGCACAGATACGCAGTATTTT. This encodes CASSLVLASTDTQYF.

The chain joins TRBV21-1 to TRBJ1-2. TRBV21-1 is a pseudogene locus. The CDR3 spans 14 residues. The CDR3 coding sequence is TGTGCCAGCAGGAGAAGGGAAAGCGACTATGGCTACACCTTC. Its protein is CASRRRESDYGYTF.

The table lists this clone with a count of one. The genes are TRBV19 and TRBJ2-3; D is perhaps TRBD1 (6 bases). Trimming removed 6 bases at V and 2 bases at J, with 9 bases between. The CDR3 is 13 amino acids. Germline V CDR1 and CDR2: LNHDA, SQIVND (reference sequence). The CDR3 nucleotides read TGTGCCAGTAGGGGGGCCCTCACAGATACGCAGTATTTT. The encoded protein is CASRGALTDTQYF.

This clone was seen a single time. The chain combines TRBV10-3 with TRBJ2-7; 10 bases agree with TRBD2. Germline loops: CDR1 ENHRY, CDR2 SYGVKD. The V and J ends lost 0 bases and 5 bases, in that order; junction bases with no gene match: 4. The CDR3 is 15 amino acids. The CDR3 loop is CAISESLAGDHEQYF. The DNA for the CDR3 is TGTGCCATCAGTGAGTCGCTAGCGGGAGACCACGAGCAGTACTTC.

V gene TRBV5-4 combines with J gene TRBJ2-7; D is possibly TRBD1 (5 bases). CDR3 length: 15 residues. Germline V gene lookup returns CDR1 SGHNT and CDR2 YYREEE (reference sequence). V was clipped by 0 bases and J by 3 bases, with 13 bases between them. The chain's CDR3 is CASSLETGSNYEQYF. CDR3 bases: TGTGCCAGCAGCTTGGAAACAGGCTCAAACTACGAGCAGTACTTC.

The chain combines TRBV4-1 with TRBJ1-4; no firm D call. The V end lost 0 bases, the J end lost 10 bases, and 12 bases lay between the germline ends. This CDR3 region has 14 residues. The V gene's germline CDR1 is MGHRA and CDR2 YSYEKL. CDR3 amino acids: CASSQERRSGKLFF. As DNA, the CDR3 is TGCGCCAGCAGCCAAGAACGGCGAAGCGGAAAACTGTTTTTT.

The chain joins TRBV5-5 to TRBJ2-3; no clear D gene. CDR3 size: 13 residues. V lost 2 bases and J lost 4, with 8 bases in between. The germline V gene has CDR1 SGHKS and CDR2 YYEKEE (reference sequence). The CDR3 DNA reads as TGTGCCAGCAGCTTTGGCAGCCCAGATACGCAGTATTTT. Its translation: CASSFGSPDTQYF.

The chain uses TRBV6-6 and TRBJ1-5; no clear D. Germline V gene lookup returns CDR1 MNHNY and CDR2 SVGAGI (reference sequence). CDR3 length equals 15 residues. V gave up 5 bases and J gave up 0 bases, with 11 bases separating them. The CDR3 DNA reads TGTGCCAGCAGTCTGACCCTGTATAGCAATCAGCCCCAGCATTTT. Amino acids: CASSLTLYSNQPQHF.

The chain carries TRBV5-5 and TRBJ2-2; no clear D. The CDR3 has 16 amino acids. CDR1 SGHKS and CDR2 YYEKEE come from the germline V gene (reference sequence). The ends were cut back, 2 bases at V and 3 bases at J, with 14 bases in the middle. The CDR3 DNA reads TGTGCCAGCAGCTTAGTGGGCAGATCCGACACCGGGGAGCTGTTTTTT. This encodes CASSLVGRSDTGELFF.

CDR3 in amino acids: CASSSGTPLYGYTF. CDR3 sequence (DNA): TGCGCCAGCAGCTCGGGGACACCACTGTATGGCTACACCTTC. V is TRBV5-1 and J is TRBJ1-2, with D perhaps matching TRBD1 (6 bases). This CDR3 spans 14 amino acids. The germline V and J ends were trimmed by 3 bases and 5 bases, with 14 bases remaining between them. Looked up from germline, CDR1 is SGHRS and CDR2 is YFSETQ. The whole variable domain, remainder taken from reference TRBV5-1 and TRBJ1-2, is KAGVTQTPRYLIKTRGQQVTLSCSPISGHRSVSWYQQTPGQGLQFLFEYFSETQRNKGNFPGRFSGRQFSNSRSEMNVSTLELGDSALYLCASSSGTPLYGYTFGSGTRLTVV.

The V and J genes are TRBV6-5 and TRBJ2-5; the D call may be TRBD1 or TRBD2 (6 bases each). CDR3 length: 13 amino acids. The V gene lost 2 bases and the J gene lost 4 bases, with 8 bases spanning the gap. Looked up from germline, CDR1 is MNHEY and CDR2 is SVGAGI. The CDR3: CASSYRGAETQYF. DNA for the CDR3: TGTGCCAGCAGTTACAGGGGGGCAGAGACCCAGTACTTC.

V gene TRBV7-3 combines with J gene TRBJ2-2, with D perhaps TRBD1 (5 bases). The CDR3 is 18 residues long. V lost 2 bases, J lost 0 bases, and 16 bases lay in between. Per germline, CDR1 SGHTA and CDR2 FQGTGA. CDR3 in amino acids: CASSLFRTPDSNTGELFF. Here the CDR3 DNA reads TGTGCCAGCAGCTTATTTCGGACACCCGATTCGAACACCGGGGAGCTGTTTTTT.

The chain recombines TRBV6-5 with TRBJ1-2, with D hard to call. Germline lookup yields CDR1 MNHEY and CDR2 SVGAGI. Trimming took 0 bases from V and 7 from J, leaving 9 bases between them. The CDR3 extends over 13 amino acids. The CDR3 nucleotides are TGTGCCAGCAGTTACTCACGGGTGCGTGGCTACACCTTC. This codes for CASSYSRVRGYTF.

This clone was seen a handful of times. The rearrangement uses TRBV7-6 and TRBJ2-2, with a weak D call TRBD1 (5 bases). In germline, CDR1 is SGHVS, CDR2 FNYEAQ. V lost 1 base, J lost 1 base, and 10 bases lay in between. The CDR3 has 16 residues. The CDR3 DNA sequence: TGTGCCAGCAGCTTAGGACAGTCCCTGAACACCGGGGAGCTGTTTTTT. Translating it yields CASSLGQSLNTGELFF.

The chain combines TRBV5-1 with TRBJ2-7, with TRBD2 matching over 8 bases. Germline V gene lookup returns CDR1 SGHRS and CDR2 YFSETQ. The CDR3 length is 17 residues. With V trimmed by 4 bases and J by 0 bases, 12 bases remained unmatched. The CDR3 bases are TGCGCCAGCAGCCCCCCTAGGACTAGCAGGAGCTCCTACGAGCAGTACTTC. Residues: CASSPPRTSRSSYEQYF.

The rearrangement links TRBV5-4 to TRBJ1-2; a weak D match, TRBD1 (6 bases). Per germline, CDR1 SGHNT and CDR2 YYREEE (reference sequence). The CDR3 extends over 14 amino acids. The V and J ends lost 0 bases and 5 bases respectively, with 11 bases between them. CDR3 residues: CASSLGGGPYGYTF. CDR3 sequence (DNA): TGTGCCAGCAGCTTGGGCGGGGGGCCGTATGGCTACACCTTC.

This clone was observed a single time. The same CDR3 also results from other DNA sequences found in this sample. The rearrangement links TRBV11-2 to TRBJ2-7; D may be TRBD1 (5 bases). Trimming took off 1 base at V and 2 bases at J, with 6 bases between the two ends. Germline assignment: CDR1 SGHAT and CDR2 FQNNGV. The CDR3 extends over 13 amino acids. The CDR3 DNA reads as TGTGCCAGCAGCTTAGCAGGGACCTACGAGCAGTACTTC. It translates to CASSLAGTYEQYF.

V and J are TRBV20-1 and TRBJ2-2; a possible D gene is TRBD1 (6 bases). This CDR3 is 14 amino acids long. Germline lookup yields CDR1 DFQATT and CDR2 SNEGSKA (reference sequence). Trimming took off 3 bases at V and 5 bases at J, with 13 bases between the two ends. The DNA of the CDR3 is TGCAGTGCTAGTAAGGTCCAGGGGACCGGGGAGCTGTTTTTT. Translating gives CSASKVQGTGELFF.

The V and J genes are TRBV30 and TRBJ2-1, with D maybe TRBD1 (5 bases). With 6 bases removed from V and 10 bases from J, the gap between germline ends came to 16 bases. Germline V gene lookup returns CDR1 GTSNPN and CDR2 SVGIG (reference sequence). The CDR3 loop spans 12 amino acids. DNA of the CDR3: TGTGCCTGTTCAGGGTTAGGAAGGGAGCAGTTCTTC. Its translation: CACSGLGREQFF.

In DNA form, the CDR3 reads TGCGCCAGCAGCGGCGGGACGGACTCCTATGGCTACACCTTC. Translating it yields CASSGGTDSYGYTF. The chain couples TRBV5-1 to TRBJ1-2, with D perhaps TRBD1 (5 bases). V lost 4 bases, J lost 4 bases, and 14 bases lay in between. Per germline, CDR1 SGHRS and CDR2 YFSETQ. This CDR3 has 14 residues.